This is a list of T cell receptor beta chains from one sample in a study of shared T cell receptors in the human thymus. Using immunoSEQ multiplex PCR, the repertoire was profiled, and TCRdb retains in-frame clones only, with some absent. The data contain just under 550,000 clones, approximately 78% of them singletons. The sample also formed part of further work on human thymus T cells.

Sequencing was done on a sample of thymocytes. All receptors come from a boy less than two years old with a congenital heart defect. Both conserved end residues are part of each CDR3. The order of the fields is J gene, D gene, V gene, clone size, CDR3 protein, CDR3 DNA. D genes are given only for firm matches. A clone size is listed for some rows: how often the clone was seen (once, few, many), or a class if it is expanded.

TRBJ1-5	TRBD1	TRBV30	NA	CAWAGTDYQPQHF	TGTGCCTGGGCCGGGACAGACTATCAGCCCCAGCATTTT
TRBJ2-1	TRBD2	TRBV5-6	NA	CASSFGIGTSGSNSYEQFF	TGTGCCAGCAGCTTTGGAATCGGGACTAGCGGGAGCAATTCATATGAGCAGTTCTTC
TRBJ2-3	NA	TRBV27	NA	CASTLGGRLTDTQYF	TGTGCCAGCACCCTCGGTGGGAGACTCACAGATACGCAGTATTTT
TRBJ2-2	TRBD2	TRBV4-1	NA	CASSQEDLAATGELFF	TGCGCCAGCAGCCAAGAGGACCTAGCGGCCACCGGGGAGCTGTTTTTT
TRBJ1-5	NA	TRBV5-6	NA	CASSRGGEAQHF	TGTGCCAGCAGCCGAGGAGGGGAAGCCCAGCATTTT
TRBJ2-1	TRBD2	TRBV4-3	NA	CASSQEGGLAGVYNEQFF	TGCGCCAGCAGCCAAGAGGGGGGACTAGCGGGAGTCTACAATGAGCAGTTCTTC
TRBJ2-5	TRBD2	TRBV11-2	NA	CASSLALAGGQETQYF	TGTGCCAGCAGCTTAGCACTAGCGGGAGGCCAAGAGACCCAGTACTTC
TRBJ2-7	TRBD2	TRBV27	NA	CASSWTSDASYEQYF	TGTGCCAGCAGCTGGACTAGCGACGCCTCCTACGAGCAGTACTTC
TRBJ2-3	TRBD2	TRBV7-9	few	CASSGGGDSDTQYF	TGTGCCAGCAGCGGCGGGGGGGACTCAGATACGCAGTATTTT
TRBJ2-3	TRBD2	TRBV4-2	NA	CASSQAPSSGAGDTQYF	TGTGCCAGCAGCCAAGCGCCGTCTAGCGGTGCGGGAGATACGCAGTATTTT
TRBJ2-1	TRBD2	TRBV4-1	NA	CASSRHGLAGVEQFF	TGCGCCAGCAGTCGCCACGGACTAGCGGGAGTTGAGCAGTTCTTC
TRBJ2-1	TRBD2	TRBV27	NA	CASSLAGGNYNEQFF	TGTGCCAGCAGTTTAGCGGGAGGGAACTACAATGAGCAGTTCTTC
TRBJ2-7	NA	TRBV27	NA	CASSRRGDYEQYF	TGTGCCAGCAGTCGACGGGGAGACTACGAGCAGTACTTC
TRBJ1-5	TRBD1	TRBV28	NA	CASSPGTGPNQPQHF	TGTGCCAGCAGTCCGGGGACAGGACCAAATCAGCCCCAGCATTTT
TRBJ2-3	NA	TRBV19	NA	CASSITQGGDTQYF	TGTGCCAGTAGTATAACACAGGGGGGGGATACGCAGTATTTT
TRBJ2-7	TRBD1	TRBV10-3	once	CAISRDRVTHEQYF	TGTGCCATCAGCCGCGACAGGGTAACCCACGAGCAGTACTTC
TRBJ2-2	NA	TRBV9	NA	CASSQPGTGELFF	TGTGCCAGCAGCCAGCCGGGCACCGGGGAGCTGTTTTTT
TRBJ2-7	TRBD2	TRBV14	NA	CASSPPASGAGHEQYF	TGTGCCAGCAGCCCTCCCGCTAGCGGGGCCGGCCACGAGCAGTACTTC
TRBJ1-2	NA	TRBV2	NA	CASSCHRGKSGYTF	TGTGCCAGCAGTTGCCACCGGGGAAAGAGCGGCTACACCTTC
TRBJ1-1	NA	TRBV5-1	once	CASSLAGGGEYTEAFF	TGCGCCAGCAGCTTGGCGGGGGGCGGAGAGTACACTGAAGCTTTCTTT
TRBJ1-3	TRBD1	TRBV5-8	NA	CASSFPGQGAGNTIYF	TGTGCCAGCAGCTTCCCGGGACAGGGAGCTGGAAACACCATATATTTT
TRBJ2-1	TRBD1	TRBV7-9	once	CASSLRTGWALNEQFF	TGTGCCAGCAGCCTTAGGACAGGGTGGGCGTTAAATGAGCAGTTCTTC
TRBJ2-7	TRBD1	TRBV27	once	CASRDREISYEQYF	TGTGCCAGCAGGGACAGGGAAATCTCCTACGAGCAGTACTTC
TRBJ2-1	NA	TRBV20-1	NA	CSAPNYNEQFF	TGCAGTGCTCCCAACTACAATGAGCAGTTCTTC
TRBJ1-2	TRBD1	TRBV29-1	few	CSVEATSGTGGSSGYTF	TGCAGCGTTGAAGCGACCTCCGGGACAGGGGGTTCAAGTGGCTACACCTTC